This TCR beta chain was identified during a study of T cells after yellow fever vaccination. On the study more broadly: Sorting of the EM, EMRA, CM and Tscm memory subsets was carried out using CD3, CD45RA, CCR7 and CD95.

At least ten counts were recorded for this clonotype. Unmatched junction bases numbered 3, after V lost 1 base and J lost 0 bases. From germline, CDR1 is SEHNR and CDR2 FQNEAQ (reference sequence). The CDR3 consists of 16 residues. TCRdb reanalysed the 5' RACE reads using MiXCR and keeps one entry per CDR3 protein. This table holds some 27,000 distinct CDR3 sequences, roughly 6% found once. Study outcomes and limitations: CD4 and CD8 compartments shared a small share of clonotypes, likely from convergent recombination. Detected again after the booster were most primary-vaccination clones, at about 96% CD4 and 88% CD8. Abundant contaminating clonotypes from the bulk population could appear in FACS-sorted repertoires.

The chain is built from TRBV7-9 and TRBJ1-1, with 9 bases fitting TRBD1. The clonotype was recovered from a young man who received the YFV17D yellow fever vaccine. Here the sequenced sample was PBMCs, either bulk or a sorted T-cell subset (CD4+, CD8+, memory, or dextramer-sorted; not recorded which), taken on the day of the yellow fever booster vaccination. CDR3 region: CASSLGTGDMNTEAFF. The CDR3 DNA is TGTGCCAGCAGCTTAGGGACAGGGGACATGAACACTGAAGCTTTCTTT.